This T cell receptor beta chain was identified during a study of T cell responses to AZD1222 COVID-19 vaccine. With regard to this clone: The antigen is undetermined.

Repertoires were generated with immunoSEQ multiplex PCR, while TCRdb's copy carries only in-frame clones and drops some. The profile shows 90,000 to 150,000 clones, 70% to 90% of them singletons. Study-wide findings and caveats: Distributed over spike, vaccine-associated CD4 TCRs predominated at 160-218 and 743-854. Only six or seven AZD1222 recipients were seropositive at baseline. The study reported that nearly half of spike-specific TCRs target unmutated variant regions. In all cases, repertoires were sampled only after the peak T cell response.

Deletions cut 5 bases from V and 2 bases from J, with 16 bases between. This CDR3 comprises 15 residues. CDR1 SGHTA and CDR2 FQGNSA come from the germline V gene. The receptor was isolated from an adult who received the AZD1222 COVID-19 vaccine. Sequenced here: peripheral blood, sampled 28 days after the second AZD1222 dose. The gene calls are TRBV7-2 and TRBJ2-7; no clear D gene. Here the CDR3 DNA reads TGTGCCAGCAGCCTGACGCGTGACATCACCTACGAGCAGTACTTC. As protein: CASSLTRDITYEQYF.